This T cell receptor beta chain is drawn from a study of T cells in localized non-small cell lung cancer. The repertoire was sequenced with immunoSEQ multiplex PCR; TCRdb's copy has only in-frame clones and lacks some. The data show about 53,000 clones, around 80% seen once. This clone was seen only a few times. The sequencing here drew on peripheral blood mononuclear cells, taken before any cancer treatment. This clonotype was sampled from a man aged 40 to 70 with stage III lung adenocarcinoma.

Written as DNA, the CDR3 is TGTGCCAGCGGTCTGGCGAACACTGAAGCTTTCTTT. This gives the protein CASGLANTEAFF. This sequence joins TRBV2 and TRBJ1-1; no definite D call. Germline-derived CDR1 and CDR2 are SNHLY and FYNNEI. Trimming removed 8 bases from V and 1 base from J, with 8 bases in between. This CDR3 region has 12 residues.